The present T cell receptor (beta chain) was sequenced within a study of OX40 agonist ivuxolimab in advanced cancers. Patients were excluded for autoimmune disease history or systemic immunosuppression. Concerning this clone itself: Antigen: not known.

The assay was immunoSEQ multiplex PCR, and TCRdb's table has in-frame clones only and misses some. The sample contains around 53,000 clones, around 81% of which appear only once. The study's findings and limits: Near-lowest levels of clonal expansion characterized partial responders at 0.1-3.0 mg/kg. At 0.1 to 3.0 mg/kg and by week 6, clonal expansion occurred in CD4+ and CD8+ blood T cells.

This TCR derives from an adult with an advanced solid tumor such as melanoma, head and neck, liver or kidney cancer. Sequencing used CD4+ or CD8+ T cells sorted from blood, obtained in a trial of the OX40 agonist ivuxolimab.

DNA for the CDR3: TGTGCCAGCTCACCACCAGGCGGGAGGGCCTCATTCAATGAGCAGTTCTTC. Translated, it gives CASSPPGGRASFNEQFF. The chain is built from TRBV18 and TRBJ2-1; 9 positions match TRBD2. The CDR3 extends over 17 amino acids. With 0 bases clipped from V and 6 bases from J, the junction kept 9 bases outside the gene matches. Germline CDR1 is KGHSH and CDR2 is LQKENI.